The 4 T cell receptor beta chains presented below share a single source sample, sequenced in a study of cytomegalovirus exposure and HLA in healthy donors. The study ran its PCR with 60 Vbeta and 13 Jbeta primers. The method was immunoSEQ multiplex PCR; TCRdb's version includes in-frame clones alone and lacks a portion of them. Its clone listing holds about 72,000 clones. Sequencing was performed on PBMCs. The origin of the receptors is a man aged 35 to 55 in good health and CMV-seronegative.

V and J are TRBV7-9 and TRBJ1-1; possible D gene TRBD1, 6 bases. From germline, CDR1 is SEHNR and CDR2 FQNEAQ (reference sequence). Trimming stripped 0 bases from V and 4 bases from J, with 12 bases between. CDR3 length: 15 amino acids. The CDR3 here is CASSLARGGSTEAFF. The CDR3 DNA sequence: TGTGCCAGCAGCTTAGCTCGGGGGGGCTCCACTGAAGCTTTCTTT. The entire variable domain, with the rest obtained from reference TRBV7-9 and TRBJ1-1, is as follows: DTGVSQNPRHKITKRGQNVTFRCDPISEHNRLYWYRQTLGQGPEFLTYFQNEAQLEKSRLLSDRFSAERPKGSFSTLEIQRTEQGDSAMYLCASSLARGGSTEAFFGQGTRLTVV.

This rearrangement joins TRBV30 to TRBJ1-5, with 7 nucleotides matching TRBD1. The CDR3 runs 16 residues. Trimming cost V 3 bases and J 0 bases; bases outside gene matches: 8. Germline V gives CDR1 GTSNPN, CDR2 SVGIG (reference sequence). The CDR3: CAWSLRGQYSNQPQHF. In DNA, the CDR3 is TGTGCCTGGAGCCTAAGGGGACAGTATAGCAATCAGCCCCAGCATTTT.

The gene calls are TRBV6-1 and TRBJ1-2; 7 nucleotides line up with TRBD1. Germline assignment: CDR1 MNHNS and CDR2 SASEGT. V trimming: 6 bases; J trimming: 6 bases; junction bases outside the gene matches: 10. The CDR3 runs to 14 residues. This CDR3 is CASRLTGIGDGYTF. CDR3 coding DNA: TGTGCCAGCAGACTGACAGGGATTGGCGATGGCTACACCTTC.

This sequence joins TRBV18 and TRBJ2-7; 7 positions match TRBD1. V shed 1 base and J 4 bases; nucleotides not matched to a gene: 16. This CDR3 is built from 18 residues. Germline V CDR1 and CDR2: KGHSH, LQKENI. The chain's CDR3 is CASSPLQGVTGGYYEQYF. CDR3 nucleotide sequence: TGTGCCAGCTCACCACTCCAGGGGGTGACCGGCGGCTATTACGAGCAGTACTTC.